This T cell receptor (beta chain) was observed in a study of patients and donors after allogeneic stem cell transplantation. Each CDR3 protein is one row after TCRdb ran MiXCR on the RT-PCR reads. This table holds 400,000 to 500,000 distinct CDR3 sequences, more than 15% found once. This clonotype was observed a handful of times. CDR1 and CDR2 from the germline V gene are MGHDK and SYGVNS. V was clipped by 5 bases and J by 7 bases; unmatched bases: 7. The CDR3 consists of 14 residues. V gene TRBV25-1 combines with J gene TRBJ1-4, with 7 bases aligning to TRBD1. This receptor was identified in a human donor who was either an allogeneic HSCT recipient or a stem cell or donor lymphocyte infusion donor (not recorded which). It is not recorded whose cells these are; they may come from a transplant donor. The sample was blood, either unsorted or a sorted T cell fraction (not recorded which). The CDR3 region is CASSTTGALEKLFF. CDR3 coding DNA: TGTGCCAGCAGTACTACAGGGGCGCTTGAAAAACTGTTTTTT.